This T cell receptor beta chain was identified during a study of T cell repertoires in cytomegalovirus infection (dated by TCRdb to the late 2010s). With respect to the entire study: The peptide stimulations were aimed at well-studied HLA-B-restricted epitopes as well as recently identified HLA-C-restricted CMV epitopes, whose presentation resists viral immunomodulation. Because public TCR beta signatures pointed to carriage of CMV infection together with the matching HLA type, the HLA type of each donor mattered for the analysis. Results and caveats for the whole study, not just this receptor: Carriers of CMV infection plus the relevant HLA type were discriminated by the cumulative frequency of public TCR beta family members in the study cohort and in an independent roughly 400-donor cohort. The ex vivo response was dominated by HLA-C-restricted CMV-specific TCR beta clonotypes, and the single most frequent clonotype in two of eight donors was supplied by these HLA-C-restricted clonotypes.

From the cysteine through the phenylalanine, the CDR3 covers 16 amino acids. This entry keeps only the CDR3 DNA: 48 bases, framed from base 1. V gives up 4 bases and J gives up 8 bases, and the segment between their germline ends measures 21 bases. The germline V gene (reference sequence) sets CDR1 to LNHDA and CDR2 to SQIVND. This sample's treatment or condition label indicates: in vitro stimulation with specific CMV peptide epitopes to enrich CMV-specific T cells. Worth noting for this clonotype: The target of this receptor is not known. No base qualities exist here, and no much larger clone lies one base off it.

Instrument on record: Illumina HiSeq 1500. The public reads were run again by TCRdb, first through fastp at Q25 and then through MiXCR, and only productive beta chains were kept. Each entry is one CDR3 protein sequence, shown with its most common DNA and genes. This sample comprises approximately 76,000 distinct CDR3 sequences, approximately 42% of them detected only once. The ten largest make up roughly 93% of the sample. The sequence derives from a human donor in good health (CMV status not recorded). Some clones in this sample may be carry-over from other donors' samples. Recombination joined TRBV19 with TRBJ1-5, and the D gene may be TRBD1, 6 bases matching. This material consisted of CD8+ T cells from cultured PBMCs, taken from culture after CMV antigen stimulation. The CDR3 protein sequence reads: CASSRLRGRSGEPQHF. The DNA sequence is TGTGCCAGTAGTAGGTTACGGGGGCGCTCGGGAGAGCCCCAGCATTTT.